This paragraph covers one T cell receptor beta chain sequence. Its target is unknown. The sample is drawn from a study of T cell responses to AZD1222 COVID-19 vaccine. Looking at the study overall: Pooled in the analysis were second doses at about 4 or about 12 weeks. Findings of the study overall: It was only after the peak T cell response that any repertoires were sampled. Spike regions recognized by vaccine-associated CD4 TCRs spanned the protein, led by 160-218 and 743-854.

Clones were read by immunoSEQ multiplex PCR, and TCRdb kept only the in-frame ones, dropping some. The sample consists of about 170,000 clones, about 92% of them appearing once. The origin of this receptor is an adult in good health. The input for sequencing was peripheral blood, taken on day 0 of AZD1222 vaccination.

The CDR3 DNA is TGTGCCAGCAGACGGACAGGGGGAGGCAATCAGCCCCAGCATTTT. The encoded protein is CASRRTGGGNQPQHF. The chain recombines TRBV27 with TRBJ1-5, with 10 nucleotides matching TRBD1. The germline V gene encodes CDR1 MNHEY and CDR2 SMNVEV (reference sequence). V lost 6 bases and J lost 2; bases outside the gene matches: 4. CDR3 size: 15 residues.